The 19 T cell receptor beta chains below all came from one sample that was sequenced in a study of molecular identifiers for immune sequencing clone quantification. TCRdb re-derived calls from the PCR reads in MiXCR, one entry per CDR3 protein. This sample has 20,000 to 25,000 distinct CDR3 sequences; approximately 17% occur once, and the top ten carry 0.9% to 1%. The sample was naive CD8+ T cells from blood, with Jurkat cell RNA spiked in. Subset: FACS-sorted CD8+CD4-CCR7+CD45RA+ naive T cells. These receptors were obtained from a human donor in good health. Some libraries in this study had Jurkat cell RNA spiked in.

Of note for this clonotype: A much bigger clone sits one base away, suggesting this may be a read error. The V gene is TRBV7-7, the J gene TRBJ2-5; the D gene is possibly TRBD1 (6 bases). The CDR3 consists of 13 residues. Germline V gene sequence: CDR1 SSHAT, CDR2 FNYEAQ (reference sequence). CDR3 nucleotide sequence: TGTGCCGGCAGCTTAGGGGGACCTGCGGCCCAGTACTTC. It translates to CAGSLGGPAAQYF.

Remarks on this clonotype: A much larger clonotype is one base distant, so this may be a read error. This chain uses TRBV7-6 with TRBJ2-7; no clear D gene. CDR1 is SGHVS and CDR2 is FNYEAQ in the germline V gene. The CDR3 has 13 residues. CDR3 bases: TGTGCCAGCAGATTAGAAGTGACTGACGAGCAGTACTTC. Translation: CASRLEVTDEQYF.

At least ten counts were recorded for this clonotype. The chain uses TRBV6-6 and TRBJ1-1; D unresolved. The CDR3 sequence is 16 residues long. V lost 0 bases and J 1 base, leaving 12 bases between the germline ends. In germline, CDR1 is MNHNY, CDR2 SVGAGI (reference sequence). The CDR3 coding sequence is TGTGCCAGCAGTTACTCGAGAGGGAAGTCGAACACTGAAGCTTTCTTT. Amino acids: CASSYSRGKSNTEAFF.

This clonotype was found many times. The chain uses TRBV4-3 and TRBJ1-5; D gene ambiguous. Trimming took 1 base from V and 6 from J, leaving 13 bases between them. The CDR3 runs 15 residues. CDR1 and CDR2 from the germline V gene are LGHNA and YSLEER. CDR3 sequence: CASSQGLDGGQPQHF. The CDR3 coding sequence is TGCGCCAGCAGCCAAGGTCTCGATGGAGGTCAGCCCCAGCATTTT.

This clonotype was seen at least ten times. This chain joins TRBV5-1 and TRBJ2-2, with D possibly TRBD2 on 5 matching bases. V lost 4 bases, J lost 5 bases, and 9 bases lay in between. The CDR3 has 13 amino acids. The germline gives CDR1 SGHRS, CDR2 YFSETQ. The chain's CDR3 is CASSPEVTGELFF. CDR3 in DNA: TGCGCCAGCAGCCCGGAGGTTACCGGGGAGCTGTTTTTT.

This clonotype has ten or more counts. This chain links TRBV27 with TRBJ2-3; the D is unclear. The CDR3 covers 12 residues. Germline CDR1 reads MNHEY; CDR2 reads SMNVEV (reference sequence). The ends were cut back, 5 bases at V and 2 bases at J, with 5 bases in the middle. The CDR3 is CASSTLTDTQYF. The CDR3 DNA follows: TGTGCCAGCAGTACACTCACAGATACGCAGTATTTT.

There are many counts of this clonotype. The chain recombines TRBV4-3 with TRBJ2-3; TRBD2 matches at 10 bases. CDR1 LGHNA and CDR2 YSLEER come from the germline V gene. CDR3 length: 19 amino acids. V shed 4 bases, J shed 0 bases, and the junction held 13 bases outside the gene matches. The CDR3 nucleotides read TGCGCCAGCAGCCGATTCGGTCCAGCGGGGGGGACTAGCACAGATACGCAGTATTTT. Its translation: CASSRFGPAGGTSTDTQYF.

This clonotype was recorded at least ten times. In nucleotides, the CDR3 is TGCGCCAGCAGCCAGTCCTTTCCGACAGCAACTAATGAAAAACTGTTTTTT. As protein: CASSQSFPTATNEKLFF. This sequence joins TRBV4-1 and TRBJ1-4, with TRBD1 as a possible D gene (5 bases). V was shortened by 3 bases and J by 0 bases, with 14 bases between the two germline ends. Germline V gene lookup returns CDR1 MGHRA and CDR2 YSYEKL. The length of the CDR3 is 17 residues.

This clonotype was observed at least ten times. The chain couples TRBV20-1 to TRBJ1-1; D not certain. V was pared by 1 base and J by 8 bases, with 11 bases between. Germline loops: CDR1 DFQATT, CDR2 SNEGSKA (reference sequence). The CDR3 sequence is 12 residues long. CDR3 residues: CSARAGLGEAFF. The DNA of the CDR3 is TGCAGTGCTAGAGCAGGCCTTGGGGAAGCTTTCTTT.

With regard to this clonotype: One base away lies a much larger clone, so this may be a sequencing read error. This is likely a read error, given that the CDR3 carries no conserved phenylalanine or tryptophan at its end. This chain links TRBV5-5 with TRBJ2-5; 8 bases match TRBD2. The germline CDR1 and CDR2 sequences are SGHKS and YYEKEE (reference sequence). The ends lost 4 bases at V and 1 base at J; junction bases unmatched: 15. The CDR3 runs 18 residues. CDR3 coding DNA: TGTGCCAGCAGCCCTACGGGACTAGGAGGGGTGAGCCAAGAGACCCAGTACCTC. Encoded protein: CASSPTGLGGVSQETQYL.

This clonotype was seen a handful of times. A read error is possible here, since a much larger clone lies one base away. The chain has TRBV12-3 or TRBV12-4 and TRBJ2-5; 8 bases map to TRBD2. This CDR3 spans 17 amino acids. V lost 3 bases, J lost 5 bases, and 14 bases stayed unmatched. The CDR3 here is CASSFWTSRGTGETQYF. The CDR3 coding sequence is TGTGCCAGCAGTTTTTGGACTAGCCGGGGTACGGGGGAGACCCAGTACTTC.

This clonotype counts as medium-sized. V gene TRBV7-2 combines with J gene TRBJ1-5, with D uncertain. The CDR3 contains 15 residues. Germline loops: CDR1 SGHTA, CDR2 FQGNSA. The V end was cut by 0 bases, the J end by 7 bases, with 13 bases between. CDR3 coding DNA: TGTGCCAGCAGCTTAGCAGGTGGAGCCGGCCAGCCCCAGCATTTT. Encoded protein: CASSLAGGAGQPQHF.

Comment on this clonotype: Since a much larger clone is just one base distant, this may be a read error. V and J are TRBV28 and TRBJ2-3; 8 bases map to TRBD2. Germline CDR1 is MDHEN and CDR2 is SYDVKM. CDR3 length equals 15 residues. The DNA of the CDR3 is TGTGCCAGCAGACTCCTAGCGGGCGGCACAGATAGGCAGTATTTT. Its protein product is CASRLLAGGTDRQYF.

Ten or more counts support this clonotype. The V gene is TRBV20-1, the J gene TRBJ2-2; D might be TRBD2 (5 bases). The CDR3 covers 13 residues. The V gene lost 2 bases and the J gene lost 4 bases, with 8 bases spanning the gap. Germline CDR1 DFQATT, CDR2 SNEGSKA (reference sequence). For the CDR3, the DNA is TGCAGTGCTAGACCCAGCGGCACCGGGGAGCTGTTTTTT. It translates to CSARPSGTGELFF.

Note on this clonotype: This may stem from a read error, because a much larger clone lies one nucleotide away. The chain recombines TRBV12-3 or TRBV12-4 with TRBJ2-7, with 7 bases lining up with TRBD1. The CDR3 is 14 residues long. With 6 bases clipped from V and 6 bases from J, the junction kept 11 bases outside the gene matches. The CDR3 here is CASSPHGQAREQYF. CDR3 nucleotides: TGTGCCAGCAGCCCTCACGGACAGGCACGCGAGCAGTACTTC.

There are many counts of this clonotype. The chain joins TRBV14 to TRBJ2-7; D is perhaps TRBD1 or TRBD2 (5 bases each). The germline V gene encodes CDR1 SGHDN and CDR2 FVKESK. The CDR3 covers 16 residues. Trimming took 3 bases from V and 4 from J, leaving 19 bases between them. This CDR3 reads CASSHIGTADFYEQYF. CDR3 bases: TGTGCCAGCAGCCACATTGGGACCGCGGATTTTTACGAGCAGTACTTC. The full variable domain, its missing parts supplied by reference TRBV14 and TRBJ2-7, is EAGVTQFPSHSVIEKGQTVTLRCDPISGHDNLYWYRRVMGKEIKFLLHFVKESKQDESGMPNNRFLAERTGGTYSTLKVQPAELEDSGVYFCASSHIGTADFYEQYFGPGTRLTVT.

This clonotype was seen many times. V is TRBV20-1 and J is TRBJ2-1, with D unresolved. The CDR3 spans 13 residues. Germline CDR1 reads DFQATT; CDR2 reads SNEGSKA (reference sequence). Deletions cut 0 bases from V and 5 bases from J, with 8 bases between. CDR3 sequence: CSARDKGHNEQFF. CDR3 DNA: TGCAGTGCTAGAGATAAAGGACACAATGAGCAGTTCTTC.

This clonotype was seen repeatedly, ten times or more. The chain has TRBV11-2 and TRBJ2-7, with 8 nucleotides matching TRBD2. V trimming: 5 bases; J trimming: 1 base; junction bases outside the gene matches: 4. CDR1 is SGHAT and CDR2 is FQNNGV in the germline V gene. The CDR3 runs to 14 residues. As DNA, the CDR3 is TGTGCCAGCAGCGTACTAGCGGCTTCCTACGAGCAGTACTTC. It is translated as CASSVLAASYEQYF.

This clonotype appeared many times. V usage is TRBV7-9 and J usage is TRBJ1-1, with D unresolved. V was pared by 2 bases and J by 5 bases, with 9 bases between. This CDR3 has 13 residues. Germline V gene lookup returns CDR1 SEHNR and CDR2 FQNEAQ (reference sequence). CDR3 DNA: TGTGCCAGCAGCTTACAGGAGATGACTGAAGCTTTCTTT. Translated, it gives CASSLQEMTEAFF.